This TCR beta chain was captured in a study of blood T cell repertoires in COVID-19. Study-wide background: COVID-19 samples, acute and convalescent, were from the United States, Italy and Spain. Sources were T cells, B-cell-depleted T cells, or PBMCs; the material itself was cDNA or gDNA.

Original analysis: Amplifying reference gene primers gave estimates of nucleated cell counts. Data came from immunoSEQ multiplex PCR; TCRdb stores just in-frame clones and leaves some out. That table furnishes V, J and clone size, whereas the DNA furnished D and trimming. The sample shows approximately 110,000 clones, more than 70% of them seen only once. Germline V CDR1 and CDR2: LGHNA, YSLEER. The V and J ends lost 0 bases and 3 bases respectively, with 12 bases between them. CDR3 length: 15 amino acids. The chain employs TRBV4-3 and TRBJ2-7, with D perhaps TRBD2 (5 bases). The specimen sequenced was peripheral blood. The clonotype originates from a human donor in a cohort sampled during active COVID-19. The CDR3 DNA reads as TGCGCCAGCAGCCAAGAGCCGGACTCCAACTACGAGCAGTACTTC. Its translation is CASSQEPDSNYEQYF.